The T cell receptor beta chain under discussion was sequenced for a study of T cell clonotyping in hematopoietic cell transplantation. Study outcomes and limitations: At the given depth, recipient repertoires were over 95% de novo clonotypes.

Turning to this clone: No antigen is known for it.

TCRdb's copy holds only in-frame clones and misses some; the assay was immunoSEQ multiplex PCR. The sample records over 25,000 clones, approximately 90% being singletons. CDR3 length: 14 amino acids. Germline CDR1 reads SGHRS; CDR2 reads YFSETQ. V lost 0 bases, J lost 5 bases, and 9 bases lay in between. The sequence derives from a female patient aged 45-60 years who had an allogeneic stem cell transplant from a related donor, so the T cells may come from the graft donor. Some clones in this sample may be carry-over from other donors' samples. The sample consisted of PBMCs, taken 100 days after allogeneic stem cell transplant. The V and J genes are TRBV5-1 and TRBJ2-1; the D call may be TRBD1 or TRBD2 (5 bases each). CDR3 amino acids: CASSLAGRNNEQFF. The CDR3 DNA is TGCGCCAGCAGCTTGGCGGGACGGAACAATGAGCAGTTCTTC.